These T cell receptor beta chains were read from a single sample in a study of radiation and T cells in renal cell carcinoma. Clones were read by immunoSEQ multiplex PCR, and TCRdb kept only the in-frame ones, dropping some. This sample has under 20,000 clones, with 50% to 65% found just once. The sample was tumor tissue, taken from a patient whose treatment included radiotherapy and nephrectomy. The source of these receptors is an older woman with renal cell carcinoma. CDR3s include the opening cysteine and the closing phenylalanine or tryptophan. A D gene is named only where the DNA matches it firmly. A row's size may be missing; if present it is once, few, many or a size class.

DNA,CDR3,V,D,J,size
TGCGCCAGCAGCTTCCGGCTAGCGGGGGGGCATGTAGATACGCAGTATTTT,CASSFRLAGGHVDTQYF,TRBV5-1,TRBD2,TRBJ2-3,.
TGTGCCAGCAGCCAAGCTAGCGGGGGATTTGTAGATACGCAGTATTTT,CASSQASGGFVDTQYF,TRBV4-2,TRBD2,TRBJ2-3,.
TGTGCCAGCAGCCAAGGAGACAAGAACACTGAAGCTTTCTTT,CASSQGDKNTEAFF,TRBV4-2,.,TRBJ1-1,.
TGTGCCAGCAGCTTAGCGGCAGGGGAAGGGGAAAAACTGTTTTTT,CASSLAAGEGEKLFF,TRBV7-9,.,TRBJ1-4,few
TGTGCCAGCAGCTTAGGACCGACGTCGGGTACTGAAGCTTTCTTT,CASSLGPTSGTEAFF,TRBV7-6,.,TRBJ1-1,.
TGTGCCAGCAGCTTTAGGGACAGGGGAAAGGGTTCACCCCTCCACTTT,CASSFRDRGKGSPLHF,TRBV7-2,TRBD1,TRBJ1-6,.
TGTGCCAGCAGCTCTTCAGGAAAGAACACCGGGGAGCTGTTTTTT,CASSSSGKNTGELFF,TRBV7-2,.,TRBJ2-2,.
TGTGCCAGCAGCTCAGGACTGGTCACTGAAGCTTTCTTT,CASSSGLVTEAFF,TRBV5-5,.,TRBJ1-1,.
TGTGCCAGCAGCTGGTACACAGATACGCAGTATTTT,CASSWYTDTQYF,TRBV7-6,.,TRBJ2-3,.
TGTGCCAGCAGTGCTCCCGGGACAGGGGTTGCGAATGAGCAGTTCTTC,CASSAPGTGVANEQFF,TRBV6-6,TRBD1,TRBJ2-1,.
TGTGCCAGCAGTAGGGTAGTCCAGAATGAGCAGTTCTTC,CASSRVVQNEQFF,TRBV27,.,TRBJ2-1,few
TGCGCCAGCAGCAGCCCGGCGCAGGGGAGTAACACTGAAGCTTTCTTT,CASSSPAQGSNTEAFF,TRBV4-1,.,TRBJ1-1,few
TGTGCCAGTAGTCGGGGACTAGCGGACTCCTACGAGCAGTACTTC,CASSRGLADSYEQYF,TRBV19,TRBD2,TRBJ2-7,medium-sized
TGCGCCAGCAGCATAAGCGGTAGCCGGGACTTCTACAATGAGCAGTTCTTC,CASSISGSRDFYNEQFF,TRBV5-1,.,TRBJ2-1,.
TGTGCCAGCAGTCCAATCAAGGGACAGGGGGCGGGCGAGCAGTACTTC,CASSPIKGQGAGEQYF,TRBV28,TRBD1,TRBJ2-7,.
TGTGCCAGCAGCCACGGGACAGGTAGCAATCAGCCCCAGCATTTT,CASSHGTGSNQPQHF,TRBV7-9,TRBD1,TRBJ1-5,.
TGTGCCAGCAGCCAATCCCCCGGACCGGACTATGAGCAGTTCTTC,CASSQSPGPDYEQFF,TRBV4-2,.,TRBJ2-1,medium-sized
TGCGCCAGCAGCGCCCGGGACAGGAGCTCCTACGAGCAGTACTTC,CASSARDRSSYEQYF,TRBV4-1,TRBD1,TRBJ2-7,once
TGTGCCAGCAGCGTGGAAGACGGGGCCACAGATACGCAGTATTTT,CASSVEDGATDTQYF,TRBV9,.,TRBJ2-3,once
TGTGCCAGCAGTGTGGCAGAGACCCAGTACTTC,CASSVAETQYF,TRBV25-1,.,TRBJ2-5,.
TGCGCCAGCAGCCAAGAACCCCCAGTCACTAGCACAGATACGCAGTATTTT,CASSQEPPVTSTDTQYF,TRBV4-1,.,TRBJ2-3,.
TGTGCCAGCAGCCCGCGGGGGGACTATACCACAGATACGCAGTATTTT,CASSPRGDYTTDTQYF,TRBV5-4,TRBD2,TRBJ2-3,.
TGTGCCAGTAGGTCACGCTCGGAGGTCTATGGCTACACCTTC,CASRSRSEVYGYTF,TRBV19,.,TRBJ1-2,.
TGTGCCAGCAGTTTAATCGGGGAGGCGGACACTGAAGCTTTCTTT,CASSLIGEADTEAFF,TRBV28,.,TRBJ1-1,few
TGTGCCAGCTCACCACCATCGAGGACCGCGAACACCGGGGAGCTGTTTTTT,CASSPPSRTANTGELFF,TRBV18,.,TRBJ2-2,.
TGCAGCGTTGTACAGGCAACGAACACCGGGGAGCTGTTTTTT,CSVVQATNTGELFF,TRBV29-1,.,TRBJ2-2,.
TGTGCCAGCTCCCCAAATGACAGGATCTCTGGAAACACCATATATTTT,CASSPNDRISGNTIYF,TRBV18,.,TRBJ1-3,.
TGTGCCAGCGGGGGAAGGGCCGGGGAGCTGTTTTTT,CASGGRAGELFF,TRBV25-1,.,TRBJ2-2,.
TGTGCCAGCAGCCAAGAACGGGAAAATAGTAATGAAAAACTGTTTTTT,CASSQERENSNEKLFF,TRBV4-2,.,TRBJ1-4,.
TGCGCCAGCAGTCCCACGGGACAGGGGAATTCACCCCTCCACTTT,CASSPTGQGNSPLHF,TRBV5-1,TRBD1,TRBJ1-6,few
TGTGCCAGCAGCTTCGCGCGGGGGGGGAGCACAGATACGCAGTATTTT,CASSFARGGSTDTQYF,TRBV7-2,TRBD2,TRBJ2-3,once
TGTGCCAGCAGCTTAGGTCCACCCAGCTCTGGAAACACCATATATTTT,CASSLGPPSSGNTIYF,TRBV11-2,.,TRBJ1-3,.
TGTGCCAGCAGCCGAGACAGGGTACGCTACACCTTC,CASSRDRVRYTF,TRBV16,TRBD1,TRBJ1-2,.
TGTGCCAGCAGGGTGGGTAGGGAGCCGCATTCACCCCTCCACTTT,CASRVGREPHSPLHF,TRBV2,.,TRBJ1-6,.
TGTGCCAGCGGGGCTAATCAGCCCCAGCATTTT,CASGANQPQHF,TRBV6-1,.,TRBJ1-5,.
TGCGCCAGCAGCTTAACCGGGACGCCTTTGGGAGAGCAGTACTTC,CASSLTGTPLGEQYF,TRBV5-1,.,TRBJ2-7,.
TGTGCCAGCAGCCTAGGACAGAACTCTGGAAACACCATATATTTT,CASSLGQNSGNTIYF,TRBV4-2,.,TRBJ1-3,.
TGTGCCAGCAGCTTAGGGCGCGGGGCCGGGGAGACCCAGTACTTC,CASSLGRGAGETQYF,TRBV5-4,.,TRBJ2-5,.
TGTGCCAGCAGCTTAGTCAAGGGGGAGCTGTTTTTT,CASSLVKGELFF,TRBV7-2,.,TRBJ2-2,few
TGTGCCAGCAGCTTAGCGCCAGGTTTGGGCACTGAAGCTTTCTTT,CASSLAPGLGTEAFF,TRBV7-9,.,TRBJ1-1,.
TGTGCCTGGAGTGTCCTTGGGACAGGTCGATACAATGAGCAGTTCTTC,CAWSVLGTGRYNEQFF,TRBV30,TRBD1,TRBJ2-1,.
TGTGCCAGCAGCCCAGCAGGGGGGAATGGCTACACCTTC,CASSPAGGNGYTF,TRBV7-8,TRBD1,TRBJ1-2,.
TGCGCCAGCAGCCGGGCGGGGACAGGGGCCCCTGAAGCTTTCTTT,CASSRAGTGAPEAFF,TRBV4-3,TRBD1,TRBJ1-1,.
TGTGCCGAGTCAACAGACACCTACTCTGGAAACACCATATATTTT,CAESTDTYSGNTIYF,TRBV6-1,.,TRBJ1-3,.
TGTGCCAGCAGCTTGCCGCAGGGGGCGCTTGGCTACACCTTC,CASSLPQGALGYTF,TRBV5-4,TRBD1,TRBJ1-2,.
TGTGCCATTCGGGACAGCGGCTACACCTTC,CAIRDSGYTF,TRBV19,TRBD1,TRBJ1-2,.
TGTGCCAGCAGCCCCGGGACTAAGCAGTTCTTC,CASSPGTKQFF,TRBV5-4,TRBD2,TRBJ2-1,.
TGTGCCAGCAGTGAAACGGGCCTCTCAAATGAAAAACTGTTTTTT,CASSETGLSNEKLFF,TRBV6-1,.,TRBJ1-4,once